This TCR beta chain was profiled in a study of T cell responses to AZD1222 COVID-19 vaccine. Study as a whole: Pooled together were second doses at about 4 or about 12 weeks. Study-wide results and limits: Nearly half of unique spike-specific TCRs reportedly avoided B.1.351 and B.1.1.7 mutated regions. Spike-specific TCR breadth rose after two AZD1222 doses, and depth rose as well. The span of vaccine-associated CD4 TCRs extended across spike, with dominance at 160-218 and 743-854.

Some clones are missing from TCRdb's copy, which holds only in-frame ones; the method was immunoSEQ multiplex PCR. The repertoire holds around 140,000 clones, 80% to 95% seen once, with around 1.7% in the top ten. To note about this clone: What it binds is not known.

The length of the CDR3 is 17 residues. Between the trimmed V and J ends, which lost 6 bases and 6 bases, there was a span of 24 bases. The germline CDR1 and CDR2 sequences are SEHNR and FQNEAQ (reference sequence). Sequenced here: peripheral blood, sampled on day 0 of AZD1222 vaccination. The receptor was isolated from an adult in good health. The rearrangement uses TRBV7-9 and TRBJ2-4; D tentatively fits TRBD1 or TRBD2 (5 bases each). The chain's CDR3 is CASSHGTYSLVSNIQYF. The CDR3 DNA is TGTGCCAGCAGTCACGGGACCTATTCGCTGGTGTCAAACATTCAGTACTTC.